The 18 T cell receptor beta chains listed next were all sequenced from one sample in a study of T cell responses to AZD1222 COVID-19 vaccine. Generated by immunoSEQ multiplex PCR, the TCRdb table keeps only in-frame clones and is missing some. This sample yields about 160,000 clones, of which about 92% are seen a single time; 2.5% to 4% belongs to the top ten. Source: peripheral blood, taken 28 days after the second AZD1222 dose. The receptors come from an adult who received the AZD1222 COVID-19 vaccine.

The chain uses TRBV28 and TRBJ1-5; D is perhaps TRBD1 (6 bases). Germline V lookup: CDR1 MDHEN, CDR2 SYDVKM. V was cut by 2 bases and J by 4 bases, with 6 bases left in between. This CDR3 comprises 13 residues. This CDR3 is CASSLGTNQPQHF. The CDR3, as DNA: TGTGCCAGCAGTTTAGGGACAAATCAGCCCCAGCATTTT.

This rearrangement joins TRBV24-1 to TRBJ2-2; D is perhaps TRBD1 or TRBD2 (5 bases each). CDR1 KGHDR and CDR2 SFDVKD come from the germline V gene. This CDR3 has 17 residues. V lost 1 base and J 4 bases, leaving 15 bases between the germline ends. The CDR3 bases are TGTGCCACCAGTGATTTACGGGGCCCCATTACCACCGGGGAGCTGTTTTTT. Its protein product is CATSDLRGPITTGELFF.

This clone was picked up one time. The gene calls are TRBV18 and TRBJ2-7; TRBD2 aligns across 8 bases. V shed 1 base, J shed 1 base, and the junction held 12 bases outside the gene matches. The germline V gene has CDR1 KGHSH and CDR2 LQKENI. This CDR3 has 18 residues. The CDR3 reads CASSPRGQSSGRSYEQYF. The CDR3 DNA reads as TGTGCCAGCTCACCACGTGGCCAATCCAGCGGGAGATCCTACGAGCAGTACTTC. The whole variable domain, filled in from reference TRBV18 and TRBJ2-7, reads NAGVMQNPRHLVRRRGQEARLRCSPMKGHSHVYWYRQLPEEGLKFMVYLQKENIIDESGMPKERFSAEFPKEGPSILRIQQVVRGDSAAYFCASSPRGQSSGRSYEQYFGPGTRLTVT.

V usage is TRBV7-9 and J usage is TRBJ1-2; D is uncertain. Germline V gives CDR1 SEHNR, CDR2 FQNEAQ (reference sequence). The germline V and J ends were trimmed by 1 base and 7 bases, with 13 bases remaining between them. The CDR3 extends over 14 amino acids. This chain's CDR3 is CASSLVPVRGGYTF. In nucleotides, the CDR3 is TGTGCCAGCAGCTTAGTTCCGGTCAGAGGTGGCTACACCTTC.

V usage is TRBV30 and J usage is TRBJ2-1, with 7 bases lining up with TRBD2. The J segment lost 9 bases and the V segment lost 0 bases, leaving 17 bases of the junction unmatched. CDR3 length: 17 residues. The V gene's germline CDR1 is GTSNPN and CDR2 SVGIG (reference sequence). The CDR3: CAWSVVTAGGSFAEQFF. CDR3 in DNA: TGTGCCTGGAGTGTTGTAACCGCCGGGGGGAGTTTCGCTGAGCAGTTCTTC.

This CDR3 is CASSYDANEQFF. CDR3 nucleotides: TGTGCCAGCAGTTACGACGCCAATGAGCAGTTCTTC. This chain links TRBV6-5 with TRBJ2-1; D is undetermined. This CDR3 spans 12 amino acids. Germline CDR1 reads MNHEY; CDR2 reads SVGAGI. Trimming stripped 2 bases from V and 6 bases from J, with 5 bases between.

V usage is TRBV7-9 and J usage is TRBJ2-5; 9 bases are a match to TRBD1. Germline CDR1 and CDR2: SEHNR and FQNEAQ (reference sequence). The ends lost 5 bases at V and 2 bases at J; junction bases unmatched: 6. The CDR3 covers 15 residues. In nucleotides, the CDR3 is TGTGCCAGCAGCCGCAACAGGGGGCGTCAAGAGACCCAGTACTTC. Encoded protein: CASSRNRGRQETQYF.

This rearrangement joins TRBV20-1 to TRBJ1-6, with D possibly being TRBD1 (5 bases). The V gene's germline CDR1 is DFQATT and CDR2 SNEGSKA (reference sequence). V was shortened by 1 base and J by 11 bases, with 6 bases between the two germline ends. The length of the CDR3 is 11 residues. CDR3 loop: CSARVGAPLHF. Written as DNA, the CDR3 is TGCAGTGCTAGAGTGGGGGCACCCCTCCACTTT.

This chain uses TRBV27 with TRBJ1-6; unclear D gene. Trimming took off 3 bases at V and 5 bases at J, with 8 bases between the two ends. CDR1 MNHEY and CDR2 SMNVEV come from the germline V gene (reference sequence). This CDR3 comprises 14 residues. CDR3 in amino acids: CASSFDTNNSPLHF. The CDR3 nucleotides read TGTGCCAGCAGTTTTGACACTAATAATTCACCCCTCCACTTT.

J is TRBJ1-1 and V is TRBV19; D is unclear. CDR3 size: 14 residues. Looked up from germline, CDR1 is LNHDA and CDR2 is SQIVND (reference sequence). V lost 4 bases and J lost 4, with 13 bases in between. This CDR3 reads CASSSLGGSTEAFF. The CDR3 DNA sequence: TGTGCCAGTAGTAGTTTAGGCGGCAGCACTGAAGCTTTCTTT. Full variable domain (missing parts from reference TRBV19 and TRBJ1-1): DGGITQSPKYLFRKEGQNVTLSCEQNLNHDAMYWYRQDPGQGLRLIYYSQIVNDFQKGDIAEGYSVSREKKESFPLTVTSAQKNPTAFYLCASSSLGGSTEAFFGQGTRLTVV.

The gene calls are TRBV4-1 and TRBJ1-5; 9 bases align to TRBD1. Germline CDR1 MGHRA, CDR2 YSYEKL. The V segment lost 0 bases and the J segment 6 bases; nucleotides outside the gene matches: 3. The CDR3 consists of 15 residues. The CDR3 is CASSQDGTGFQPQHF. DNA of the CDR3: TGCGCCAGCAGCCAAGACGGGACAGGGTTTCAGCCCCAGCATTTT.

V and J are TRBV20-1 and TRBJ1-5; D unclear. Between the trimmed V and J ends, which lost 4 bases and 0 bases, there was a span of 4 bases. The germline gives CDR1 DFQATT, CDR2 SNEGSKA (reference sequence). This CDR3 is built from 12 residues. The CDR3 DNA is TGCAGTGCTACTGATAGCAATCAGCCCCAGCATTTT. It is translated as CSATDSNQPQHF.

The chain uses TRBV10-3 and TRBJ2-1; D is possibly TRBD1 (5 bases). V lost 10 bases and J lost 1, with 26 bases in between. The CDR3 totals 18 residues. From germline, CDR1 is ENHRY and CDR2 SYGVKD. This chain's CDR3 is CATKGAGQPKRSYNEQFF. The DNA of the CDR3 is TGTGCCACGAAAGGGGCAGGGCAGCCAAAAAGGTCCTACAATGAGCAGTTCTTC.

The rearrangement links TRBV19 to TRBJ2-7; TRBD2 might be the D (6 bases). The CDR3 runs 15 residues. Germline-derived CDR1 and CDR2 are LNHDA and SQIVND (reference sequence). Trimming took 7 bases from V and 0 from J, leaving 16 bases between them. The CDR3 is CASTPGGTSSYEQYF. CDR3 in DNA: TGTGCCAGTACCCCTGGGGGGACGAGCTCCTACGAGCAGTACTTC.

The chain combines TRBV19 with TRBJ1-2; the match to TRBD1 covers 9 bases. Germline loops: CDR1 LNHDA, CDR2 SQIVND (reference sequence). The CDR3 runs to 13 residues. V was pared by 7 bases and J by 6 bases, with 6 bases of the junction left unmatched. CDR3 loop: CASKATGGNGYTF. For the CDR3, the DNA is TGTGCCAGTAAGGCAACAGGGGGCAATGGCTACACCTTC.

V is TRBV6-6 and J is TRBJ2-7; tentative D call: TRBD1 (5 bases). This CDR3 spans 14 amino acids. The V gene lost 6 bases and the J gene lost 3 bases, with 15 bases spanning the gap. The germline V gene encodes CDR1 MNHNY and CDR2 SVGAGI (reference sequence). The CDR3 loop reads CASSRTGGDYEQYF. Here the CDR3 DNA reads TGTGCCAGCAGCAGAACAGGTGGGGACTACGAGCAGTACTTC.

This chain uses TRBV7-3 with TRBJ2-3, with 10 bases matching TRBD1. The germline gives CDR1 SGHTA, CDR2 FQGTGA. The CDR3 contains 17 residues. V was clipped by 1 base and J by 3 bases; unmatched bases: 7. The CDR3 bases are TGTGCCAGCAGCTTAAGGGGTCGGGACAGGGGAACAGATACGCAGTATTTT. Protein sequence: CASSLRGRDRGTDTQYF.

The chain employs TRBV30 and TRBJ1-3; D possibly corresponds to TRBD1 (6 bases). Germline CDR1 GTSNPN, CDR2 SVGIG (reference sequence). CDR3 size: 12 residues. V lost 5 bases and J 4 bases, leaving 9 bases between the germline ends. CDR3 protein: CAWRTAGNTIYF. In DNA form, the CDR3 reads TGTGCCTGGCGGACAGCGGGAAACACCATATATTTT.